The 18 T cell receptor beta chains reported below all come from one sample, sequenced in a study of tumor-infiltrating lymphocytes in primary liver carcinoma. Total RNA amounting to 500 ng was the source from which TCR beta cDNA was made with a constant-region primer. A slightly modified ARM-PCR protocol with three nested multiplex PCR rounds produced these TCR beta libraries. Two initial PCR rounds of around 10 cycles each paired TRBV1-TRBV30 forward primers with a C-beta reverse primer. Each CDR3 protein gets one entry after TCRdb re-called the multiplex PCR reads with MiXCR. Of 95,000 to 100,000 distinct CDR3 sequences detected, 65% to 75% appear once; the ten largest clones hold 12%. Co-extraction yielded RNA and DNA from approximately 20-30 mg of unsorted bulk tissue. Sequenced sample: liver tumor tissue from sampling region 2. Stated subset: tumor region T2, inferior pole. All receptors derive from a woman aged 60-75 years with primary liver carcinoma and hepatitis B virus infection.

This clonotype was recorded at least ten times. CDR3 in amino acids: CASSSAPGQDYEQYF. CDR3 DNA sequence: TGCGCCAGCAGCTCTGCTCCGGGACAGGATTACGAGCAGTACTTC. The rearrangement uses TRBV5-1 and TRBJ2-7; 8 nucleotides line up with TRBD1. The CDR3 has 15 amino acids. CDR1 is SGHRS, CDR2 YFSETQ, per germline. V was clipped by 3 bases and J by 4 bases; unmatched bases: 9.

The chain's CDR3 is CASRHVTGLGEQFF. In DNA, the CDR3 is TGCGCCAGCAGACATGTCACAGGCTTAGGTGAGCAGTTCTTC. The chain employs TRBV4-1 and TRBJ2-1; maybe TRBD1 (5 bases). Germline CDR1 reads MGHRA; CDR2 reads YSYEKL. V lost 6 bases, J lost 9 bases, and 18 bases lay in between. CDR3 length: 14 amino acids.

The V and J genes are TRBV29-1 and TRBJ1-2; 7 bases match TRBD1. J gave up 4 bases and V 6 bases, and 5 bases lay outside the gene matches. Germline CDR1 SQVTM, CDR2 ANQGSEA. The CDR3 length is 12 residues. The CDR3, as DNA: TGCAGCGTCGCCCAGGGGGGCTATGGCTACACCTTC. This sequence encodes CSVAQGGYGYTF. The variable domain in full, completed from reference TRBV29-1 and TRBJ1-2, reads SAVISQKPSRDICQRGTSLTIQCQVDSQVTMMFWYRQQPGQSLTLIATANQGSEATYESGFVIDKFPISRPNLTFSTLTVSNMSPEDSSIYLCSVAQGGYGYTFGSGTRLTVV.

This clonotype was counted only a few times. At one end the junction does not follow the germline gene, possibly because of a read error. The chain recombines TRBV5-1 with TRBJ2-1, with D possibly TRBD1 on 6 matching bases. Germline V lookup: CDR1 SGHRS, CDR2 YFSETQ. The CDR3 runs to 15 residues. CDR3: CASSQTGTPYNVQFF. The CDR3 DNA is TGCGCCAGCAGCCAAACAGGGACCCCCTACAATGTGCAGTTCTTC.

On this clonotype itself: Since a much larger clone is just one base distant, this may be a read error. Here the CDR3 omits its conserved ending phenylalanine or tryptophan, so a read error is the likely source. V is TRBV2 and J is TRBJ2-5; D gene uncertain. This CDR3 spans 12 amino acids. The germline V gene has CDR1 SNHLY and CDR2 FYNNEI. V lost 6 bases to trimming and J lost 5 bases, with 10 bases between them. For the CDR3, the DNA is TGTGCCAGCAGGCCTATGCCGGAGACCCAGTACTTA. As protein: CASRPMPETQYL.

This clonotype was observed many times. The CDR3 nucleotides are TGTGCCAGCAGAGGCGGGGGGCTTGATACGCAGTATTTT. Translated: CASRGGGLDTQYF. J is TRBJ2-3 and V is TRBV6-5, with 8 nucleotides matching TRBD2. There are 13 residues in the CDR3. The germline V gene has CDR1 MNHEY and CDR2 SVGAGI. V gave up 6 bases and J gave up 6 bases; unmatched junction bases: 5.

Comment on this clonotype: The junction departs from the called germline gene at one end, perhaps through a read error. This chain uses TRBV29-1 with TRBJ2-2, with 8 bases matching TRBD2. This CDR3 comprises 16 residues. CDR1 and CDR2 from the germline V gene are SQVTM and ANQGSEA. CDR3 nucleotides: TGCAGCGTTGAAGAGGTAGCGGGAAGCGTTACCGGGGAGCTGCTTTTT. Protein sequence: CSVEEVAGSVTGELLF.

This clonotype has only one observation. The rearrangement uses TRBV29-1 and TRBJ1-2; D gene unclear. V lost 7 bases and J lost 4, with 28 bases in between. Germline CDR1 and CDR2: SQVTM and ANQGSEA. The CDR3 has 17 residues. CDR3 nucleotides: TGCAGCGCTGCCCAGGTGGGGATAGGACGAGGGAGCTATGGCTACACCTTC. Protein product: CSAAQVGIGRGSYGYTF.

To note about this clonotype: The junction does not match germline at one end; this may be a read error. This rearrangement joins TRBV29-1 to TRBJ2-2; 7 bases are a match to TRBD2. Per the germline V gene, CDR1 is SQVTM and CDR2 is ANQGSEA. CDR3 length equals 14 residues. CDR3 nucleotides: TGCAGCGTTGATCGAGCGGGAAATCACGGGGAACTGTTTTTT. This gives the protein CSVDRAGNHGELFF.

This clonotype was counted ten times or more. V and J are TRBV12-3 or TRBV12-4 and TRBJ1-1; 8 bases fit TRBD1. V was pared by 5 bases and J by 1 base, with 6 bases of the junction left unmatched. The CDR3 runs 15 residues. DNA of the CDR3: TGTGCCAGCAGTCCGTGGACAGGGACGAACACTGAAGCTTTCTTT. It translates to CASSPWTGTNTEAFF.

The V and J genes are TRBV18 and TRBJ2-7; 11 bases agree with TRBD2. Losses at the gene ends were 4 bases for V and 4 bases for J; bases not matched to a gene: 9. This CDR3 is built from 16 residues. Per the germline V gene, CDR1 is KGHSH and CDR2 is LQKENI. The CDR3 sequence is CASSQIAGGPMYEQYF. The CDR3 DNA is TGTGCCAGCTCACAAATAGCGGGAGGGCCCATGTACGAGCAGTACTTC.

This clonotype was picked up a small number of times. A read error is likely, as this CDR3 ends without the conserved phenylalanine or tryptophan. This rearrangement joins TRBV11-2 to TRBJ2-5; possibly TRBD2 for D (5 bases). Trimming took off 3 bases at V and 4 bases at J, with 12 bases between the two ends. Germline assignment: CDR1 SGHAT and CDR2 FQNNGV. CDR3 length: 14 residues. The CDR3 sequence: CASSFRGLRETQYL. The CDR3 DNA reads as TGTGCCAGCAGCTTCAGAGGACTGCGAGAGACCCAGTACTTA.

Comments on this clonotype: A much larger clone lies one base from this, so it may be a read error. The chain is built from TRBV5-1 and TRBJ2-1; possible D gene TRBD1, 5 bases. Trimming stripped 0 bases from V and 7 bases from J, with 14 bases between. Germline V gene data show CDR1 as SGHRS and CDR2 as YFSETQ. The length of the CDR3 is 15 residues. DNA of the CDR3: TGCGCCAGCAGCTTGGTCAGGGTCATGCAGAATGAGCAGTTCTTC. It is translated as CASSLVRVMQNEQFF.

The CDR3 DNA sequence: TGTGCCAGCAGTTTACGGAGACCAACCGGGACAGGGATTTACGAGCAGTACTTC. As protein: CASSLRRPTGTGIYEQYF. The rearrangement links TRBV28 to TRBJ2-7; 9 positions match TRBD1. The CDR3 length is 18 residues. J gave up 4 bases and V 2 bases, and 15 bases lay outside the gene matches. CDR1 is MDHEN, CDR2 SYDVKM, per germline.

The V call is TRBV20-1, the J call TRBJ1-1, with 8 bases fitting TRBD1. The germline V gene has CDR1 DFQATT and CDR2 SNEGSKA (reference sequence). Trimming cost V 6 bases and J 4 bases; bases outside gene matches: 10. The CDR3 is made up of 14 amino acids. Written as DNA, the CDR3 is TGCAGTGCCCTTAAGACAGGGGCGGTCACTGAAGCTTTCTTT. Protein product: CSALKTGAVTEAFF.

The chain employs TRBV29-1 and TRBJ2-1, with D possibly matching TRBD2 (5 bases). The V end lost 7 bases, the J end lost 3 bases, and 13 bases lay between the germline ends. Germline values: CDR1 SQVTM, CDR2 ANQGSEA. This CDR3 has 13 amino acids. Here the CDR3 DNA reads TGCAGCGGCCGTATCGGGAACTACAATGAGCAGTTCTTC. Translating it yields CSGRIGNYNEQFF.

Points on this clonotype: One end of the junction is discordant with germline, which a read error may explain. The J gene is TRBJ1-5, the V gene TRBV7-8; D gene unclear. Germline V CDR1 and CDR2: SGHVS, FQNEAQ. CDR3 length: 15 amino acids. The DNA of the CDR3 is TGTGCCAGCAGCTTAAGTGGGAATAGCATTCAGCCCCAGCATTTT. Its translation is CASSLSGNSIQPQHF.

The chain combines TRBV11-2 with TRBJ2-5; the match to TRBD1 covers 9 bases. CDR3 length: 13 amino acids. Germline CDR1 SGHAT, CDR2 FQNNGV. J gave up 14 bases and V 9 bases, and 16 bases lay outside the gene matches. The CDR3 DNA reads as TGTGCCAGTAGCCGGGACAGGGAAGAGATCCAATACTTC. Its translation is CASSRDREEIQYF.